This is a list of T cell receptor beta chains from one sample in a study of blood T cell repertoires in COVID-19. Repertoires were generated with immunoSEQ multiplex PCR, while TCRdb's copy carries only in-frame clones and drops some. Of 45,000 to 50,000 clones in the sample, around 83% were seen once. Sequencing was done on a sample of peripheral blood. The receptor set was obtained from a man between 60 and 75 years old with active COVID-19. The CDR3 runs from the conserved cysteine through the conserved F or W. Fields, in order: clone size, J gene, V gene, D gene, CDR3 DNA, CDR3 protein. D genes are given only for firm matches. A row's size may be missing; if present it is once, few, many or a size class.

clone_size: few
j_call: TRBJ2-7
v_call: TRBV6-5
d_call: -
cdr3_nt: TGTGCCAGCAGTTACTACCCCCAGGGTGGCGAGCAGTACTTC
cdr3_aa: CASSYYPQGGEQYF

clone_size: once
j_call: TRBJ2-7
v_call: TRBV24-1
d_call: TRBD2
cdr3_nt: TGTGCCACCAGTGATTCAAAATTGACTAGCGGAGGGGAGCAGTACTTC
cdr3_aa: CATSDSKLTSGGEQYF

clone_size: -
j_call: TRBJ1-1
v_call: TRBV4-1
d_call: -
cdr3_nt: TGCGCCAGCAGCCAAGGAGTGACTGAAGCTTTCTTT
cdr3_aa: CASSQGVTEAFF

clone_size: few
j_call: TRBJ2-6
v_call: TRBV9
d_call: TRBD2
cdr3_nt: TGTGCCAGCAGCGTTAGCGGGACTGGGGCCAACGTCCTGACTTTC
cdr3_aa: CASSVSGTGANVLTF

clone_size: -
j_call: TRBJ1-1
v_call: TRBV7-2
d_call: -
cdr3_nt: TGTGCCAGCAGCTTATCGTACACTGAAGCTTTCTTT
cdr3_aa: CASSLSYTEAFF

clone_size: -
j_call: TRBJ2-2
v_call: TRBV9
d_call: -
cdr3_nt: TGTGCCAGCAGCGTAGTTAGAACCGGCGGGGAGCTGTTTTTT
cdr3_aa: CASSVVRTGGELFF

clone_size: once
j_call: TRBJ2-1
v_call: TRBV5-1
d_call: TRBD2
cdr3_nt: TGCGCCAGCAGCTTCCGCTTAGCGGGAGGGCGGGAGCAGTTCTTC
cdr3_aa: CASSFRLAGGREQFF

clone_size: -
j_call: TRBJ2-7
v_call: TRBV7-8
d_call: -
cdr3_nt: TGTGCCAGCAGCAATAGGGCCCCAGCGAGAGGGTTTGGGGACGAGCAGTACTTC
cdr3_aa: CASSNRAPARGFGDEQYF

clone_size: once
j_call: TRBJ2-5
v_call: TRBV5-1
d_call: TRBD1
cdr3_nt: TGCGCCAGCAGCTTGGTGGCAGGTGACAGGGGGTATGAGACCCAGTACTTC
cdr3_aa: CASSLVAGDRGYETQYF

clone_size: -
j_call: TRBJ1-4
v_call: TRBV4-3
d_call: TRBD1
cdr3_nt: TGCGCCAGCAGCCAAGGGGGGACAGGGACGGGAAAACTGTTTTTT
cdr3_aa: CASSQGGTGTGKLFF

clone_size: -
j_call: TRBJ2-3
v_call: TRBV2
d_call: TRBD2
cdr3_nt: TGTGCCAGCAGGGCCCTAAGCGGGGCTAGCACAGATACGCAGTATTTT
cdr3_aa: CASRALSGASTDTQYF

clone_size: -
j_call: TRBJ2-1
v_call: TRBV19
d_call: -
cdr3_nt: TGTGCCAGTAGTTTCCGTGGCGGGACCTACTCCTACAATGAGCAGTTCTTC
cdr3_aa: CASSFRGGTYSYNEQFF

clone_size: -
j_call: TRBJ2-1
v_call: TRBV5-6
d_call: -
cdr3_nt: TGTGCCAGCACCGCGGGGTTGGCGAGGCTCTACAATGAGCAGTTCTTC
cdr3_aa: CASTAGLARLYNEQFF

clone_size: -
j_call: TRBJ2-1
v_call: TRBV27
d_call: -
cdr3_nt: TGTGCCAGCAGTTTACTGGGGACTTTGAATGAGCAGTTCTTC
cdr3_aa: CASSLLGTLNEQFF

clone_size: few
j_call: TRBJ1-2
v_call: TRBV7-3
d_call: TRBD1
cdr3_nt: TGTGCCAGCAGCTTGCAACCGGGACAGGGAGCTGGCTACACCTTC
cdr3_aa: CASSLQPGQGAGYTF

clone_size: -
j_call: TRBJ2-5
v_call: TRBV3-1/TRBV3-2
d_call: -
cdr3_nt: TGTGCCAGCAGCCCCATGAGGGGGCAAGAGACCCAGTACTTC
cdr3_aa: CASSPMRGQETQYF

clone_size: -
j_call: TRBJ1-1
v_call: TRBV19
d_call: -
cdr3_nt: TGTGCCAGTAGTAAGGGACAGAACACTGAAGCTTTCTTT
cdr3_aa: CASSKGQNTEAFF

clone_size: -
j_call: TRBJ2-3
v_call: TRBV28
d_call: -
cdr3_nt: TGTGCCAGCGGTAGGGGGGGAGCTAGCACAGATACGCAGTATTTT
cdr3_aa: CASGRGGASTDTQYF

clone_size: few
j_call: TRBJ1-5
v_call: TRBV28
d_call: -
cdr3_nt: TGTGCCAGCAGCCCAGGGTATCAGCCCCAGCATTTT
cdr3_aa: CASSPGYQPQHF

clone_size: -
j_call: TRBJ1-2
v_call: TRBV7-2
d_call: -
cdr3_nt: TGTGCCAGCAGCTCAGGGGACCTCGCAAGACGGGGCTACACCTTC
cdr3_aa: CASSSGDLARRGYTF

clone_size: -
j_call: TRBJ1-4
v_call: TRBV2
d_call: TRBD1
cdr3_nt: TGTGCCAGCAGGGCGGACAGGGTCTATGAAAAACTGTTTTTT
cdr3_aa: CASRADRVYEKLFF

clone_size: -
j_call: TRBJ1-3
v_call: TRBV28
d_call: TRBD1
cdr3_nt: TGTGCCAGCAGCCCGGCGGACAGGGGGTATGGAAACACCATATATTTT
cdr3_aa: CASSPADRGYGNTIYF

clone_size: -
j_call: TRBJ2-7
v_call: TRBV11-2
d_call: TRBD2
cdr3_nt: TGTGCCAGCAGCTTAGTGGTCGGGGGGGCGGTAGGCGAGCAGTACTTC
cdr3_aa: CASSLVVGGAVGEQYF

clone_size: -
j_call: TRBJ2-3
v_call: TRBV3-1/TRBV3-2
d_call: TRBD1
cdr3_nt: TGTGCCAGCAGCCCCCGACAGGGTCTCACAGATACGCAGTATTTT
cdr3_aa: CASSPRQGLTDTQYF

clone_size: -
j_call: TRBJ1-2
v_call: TRBV19
d_call: -
cdr3_nt: TGTGCCAGTAGTATGGCAGGTCGACAGGTCGATGGCTACACCTTC
cdr3_aa: CASSMAGRQVDGYTF

clone_size: -
j_call: TRBJ1-4
v_call: TRBV19
d_call: -
cdr3_nt: TGTGCCAGTAGTATAGGAGGGGAAAAACTGTTTTTT
cdr3_aa: CASSIGGEKLFF

clone_size: once
j_call: TRBJ2-7
v_call: TRBV28
d_call: -
cdr3_nt: TGTGCCGTGGCGGGACCTAATTCATACGAGCAGTACTTC
cdr3_aa: CAVAGPNSYEQYF

clone_size: once
j_call: TRBJ2-4
v_call: TRBV2
d_call: -
cdr3_nt: TGTGCCAGCAGTGAGAAGGTCTTAGGGGAAGCCAAAAACATTCAGTACTTC
cdr3_aa: CASSEKVLGEAKNIQYF

clone_size: once
j_call: TRBJ2-2
v_call: TRBV27
d_call: TRBD2
cdr3_nt: TGTGCCAGCAGCCAGCCCGGGAGGGAGAACACCGGGGAGCTGTTTTTT
cdr3_aa: CASSQPGRENTGELFF

clone_size: -
j_call: TRBJ1-5
v_call: TRBV21-1
d_call: -
cdr3_nt: TGTGCCAGCAAGGGGAGGAGGAACCAGCCCCAGCATTTT
cdr3_aa: CASKGRRNQPQHF

clone_size: -
j_call: TRBJ2-4
v_call: TRBV7-8
d_call: TRBD1
cdr3_nt: TGTGCCAGCAGCTTGTCTGGACAGGGGGCGGTAGCCAAAAACATTCAGTACTTC
cdr3_aa: CASSLSGQGAVAKNIQYF

clone_size: -
j_call: TRBJ2-3
v_call: TRBV28
d_call: -
cdr3_nt: TGTGCCAGCAGTTCGCTCCGGGACACCACAGATACGCAGTATTTT
cdr3_aa: CASSSLRDTTDTQYF

clone_size: -
j_call: TRBJ2-5
v_call: TRBV7-3
d_call: TRBD2
cdr3_nt: TGTGCCAGCAGCCCGGGAGCGGGAGCGGGCCAAGAGACCCAGTACTTC
cdr3_aa: CASSPGAGAGQETQYF